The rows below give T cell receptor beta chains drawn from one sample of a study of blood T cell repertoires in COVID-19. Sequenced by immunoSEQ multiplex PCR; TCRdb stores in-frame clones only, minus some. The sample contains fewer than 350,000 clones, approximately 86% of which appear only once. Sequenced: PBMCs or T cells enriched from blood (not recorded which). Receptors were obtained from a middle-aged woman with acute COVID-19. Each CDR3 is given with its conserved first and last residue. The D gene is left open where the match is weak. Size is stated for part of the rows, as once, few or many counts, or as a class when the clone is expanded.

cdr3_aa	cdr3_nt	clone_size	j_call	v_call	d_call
CSVLSQGQEAFF	TGCAGCGTTTTATCCCAGGGACAGGAAGCTTTCTTT	-	TRBJ1-1	TRBV29-1	TRBD1
CASRSNPGTSGNEQYF	TGTGCCAGCAGATCTAATCCCGGGACTAGCGGCAACGAGCAGTACTTC	-	TRBJ2-7	TRBV7-2	TRBD2
CATSELTGGNTGELFF	TGTGCCACCAGTGAGTTGACAGGGGGCAACACCGGGGAGCTGTTTTTT	once	TRBJ2-2	TRBV24-1	TRBD1
CASTLGVTANQPQHF	TGTGCCAGCACCCTAGGGGTAACGGCCAATCAGCCCCAGCATTTT	-	TRBJ1-5	TRBV6-6	-
CASSPRTGGREKLFF	TGTGCCAGCAGCCCTCGGACGGGGGGAAGGGAAAAACTGTTTTTT	-	TRBJ1-4	TRBV7-2	-
CASHVDRGTGYGYTF	TGTGCCAGCCACGTCGACAGGGGGACGGGCTATGGCTACACCTTC	-	TRBJ1-2	TRBV6-5	TRBD1
CASSQSSGPETDTQYF	TGCGCCAGCAGCCAAAGTAGCGGTCCCGAGACAGATACGCAGTATTTT	-	TRBJ2-3	TRBV4-1	-
CASSRTGASTDTQYF	TGCGCCAGCAGCCGGACAGGGGCCAGCACAGATACGCAGTATTTT	once	TRBJ2-3	TRBV5-1	TRBD1
CASSYSSRDNNYEQYF	TGTGCCAGCAGTTACTCGTCCCGGGACAACAACTACGAGCAGTACTTC	-	TRBJ2-7	TRBV6-5	-
CASSHHLSSYNEQFF	TGCGCCAGCAGTCACCACCTCAGCTCCTACAATGAGCAGTTCTTC	-	TRBJ2-1	TRBV23-1	-
CASSSGQGRTEAFF	TGCGCCAGCAGCTCTGGACAGGGTAGGACTGAAGCTTTCTTT	few	TRBJ1-1	TRBV5-1	TRBD1
CASSYSANEKLFF	TGTGCCAGCAGCTACTCTGCTAATGAAAAACTGTTTTTT	-	TRBJ1-4	TRBV7-2	-
CASSPGWETQYF	TGTGCCAGCAGCCCAGGGTGGGAGACCCAGTACTTC	-	TRBJ2-5	TRBV11-2	-
CASISPGDTEAFF	TGCGCCAGCATCTCGCCGGGAGACACTGAAGCTTTCTTT	-	TRBJ1-1	TRBV5-1	-
CASSSRDSRSYEQYF	TGTGCCAGCAGCTCAAGGGACAGTCGATCCTACGAGCAGTACTTC	-	TRBJ2-7	TRBV7-9	TRBD1
CASSQDPTGGGELFF	TGCGCCAGCAGCCAAGATCCGACGGGGGGCGGGGAGCTGTTTTTT	-	TRBJ2-2	TRBV4-1	TRBD2
CASSPSRDTNEQYF	TGTGCCAGCTCACCGTCCCGGGACACTAACGAGCAGTACTTC	-	TRBJ2-7	TRBV18	-